This entry is about one TCR beta chain. Authors' methods: Reference gene primer amplification in the assay estimated nucleated cell counts. The assay was immunoSEQ multiplex PCR, and TCRdb's table has in-frame clones only and misses some. V and J calls and clone size are those listed in that table; D and trimming were worked out from the DNA. This repertoire shows about 440,000 clones, 80% to 90% found once; its top ten account for about 4.5%. The data derive from a study of blood T cell repertoires in COVID-19. Study as a whole: Italy, Spain and the United States were the sources of the convalescent and acute COVID-19 samples. Sample material is recorded as cDNA or gDNA derived from T cells, B-cell-depleted T cells, or PBMCs.

J was trimmed by 3 bases and V by 5 bases; bases with no gene match: 9. The CDR3 runs to 15 residues. From germline, CDR1 is MNHNS and CDR2 SASEGT. This chain uses TRBV6-1 with TRBJ2-7, with TRBD2 matching 8 bases. What was sequenced was peripheral blood. This TCR derives from a woman aged 25 to 39 with acute or convalescent COVID-19. The CDR3 spells CASSSPGGLRYEQYF. In DNA form, the CDR3 reads TGTGCCAGCAGTTCACCGGGGGGGCTGCGCTACGAGCAGTACTTC.